This T cell receptor (beta chain) comes out of a study of early T cells in non-severe SARS-CoV-2 infection. Findings and limits, study-wide: Anti-spike CD8 responses were favored by VDJdb matching, which missed private and CD4 specificities.

MiXCR, applied by TCRdb to the 5' RACE reads, yields one record per CDR3 protein. Of tens of thousands of distinct CDR3 sequences listed, approximately 6% were seen once; the top ten hold just under 8%. This clonotype was seen only a few times. Antigen: not known. The CDR3 loop spans 17 amino acids. The sequence was obtained from an adult who was a healthcare worker with PCR-confirmed SARS-CoV-2 infection or an uninfected control (not recorded which). Specimen: whole blood. V and J are TRBV21-1 and TRBJ2-1; TRBD2, the table's D call, was not compared with the DNA. TRBV21-1 is classified as a pseudogene. The DNA for the CDR3 is TGTGCCAGCAGCATAGGGGGCGGGAGGGCCTCCTACAATGAGCAGTTCTTC. It is translated as CASSIGGGRASYNEQFF.